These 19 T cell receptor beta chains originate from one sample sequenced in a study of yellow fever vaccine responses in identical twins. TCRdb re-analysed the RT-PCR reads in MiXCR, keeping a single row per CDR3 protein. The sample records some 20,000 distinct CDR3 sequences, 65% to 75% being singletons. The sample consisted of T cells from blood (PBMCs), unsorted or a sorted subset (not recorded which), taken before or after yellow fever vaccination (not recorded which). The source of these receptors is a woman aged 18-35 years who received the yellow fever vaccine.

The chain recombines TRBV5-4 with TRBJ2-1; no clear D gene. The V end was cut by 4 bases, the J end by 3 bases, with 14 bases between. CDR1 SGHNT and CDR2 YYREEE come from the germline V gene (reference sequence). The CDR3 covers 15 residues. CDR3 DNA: TGTGCCAGCAGCATGAGTCTCGCAAACTACAATGAGCAGTTCTTC. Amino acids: CASSMSLANYNEQFF.

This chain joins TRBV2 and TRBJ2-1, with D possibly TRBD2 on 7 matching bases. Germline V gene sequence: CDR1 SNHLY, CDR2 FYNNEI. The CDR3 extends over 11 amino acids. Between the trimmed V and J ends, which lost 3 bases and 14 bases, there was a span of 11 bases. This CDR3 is CASSDEGGEFF. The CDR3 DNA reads TGTGCCAGCAGTGATGAGGGGGGGGAGTTCTTC.

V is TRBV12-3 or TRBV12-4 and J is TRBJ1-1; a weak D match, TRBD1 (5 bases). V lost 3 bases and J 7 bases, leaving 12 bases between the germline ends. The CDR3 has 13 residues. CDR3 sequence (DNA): TGTGCCAGCAGTTTCCTCCCAGGGAATGAAGCTTTCTTT. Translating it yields CASSFLPGNEAFF.

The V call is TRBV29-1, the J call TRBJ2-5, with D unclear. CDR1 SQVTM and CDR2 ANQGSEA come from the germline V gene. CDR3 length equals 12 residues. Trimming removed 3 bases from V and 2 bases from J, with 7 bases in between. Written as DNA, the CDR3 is TGCAGCGTTGACGTTCCGCAAGAGACCCAGTACTTC. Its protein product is CSVDVPQETQYF. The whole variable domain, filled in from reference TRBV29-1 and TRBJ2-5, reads SAVISQKPSRDICQRGTSLTIQCQVDSQVTMMFWYRQQPGQSLTLIATANQGSEATYESGFVIDKFPISRPNLTFSTLTVSNMSPEDSSIYLCSVDVPQETQYFGPGTRLLVL.

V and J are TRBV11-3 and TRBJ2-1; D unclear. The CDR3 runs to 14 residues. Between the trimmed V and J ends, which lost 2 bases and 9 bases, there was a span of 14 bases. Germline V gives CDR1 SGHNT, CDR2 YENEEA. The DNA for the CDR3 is TGTGCCAGCAGCTTACTTCCGCCCGGCGGTGAGCAGTTCTTC. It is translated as CASSLLPPGGEQFF.

CDR3 nucleotides: TGTGCCAGCAGCTCACGGGTGGGCTACACCTTC. Amino acids: CASSSRVGYTF. The rearrangement uses TRBV9 and TRBJ1-2; D call uncertain. There are 11 residues in the CDR3. CDR1 is SGDLS, CDR2 YYNGEE, per germline. The V end lost 4 bases, the J end lost 8 bases, and 9 bases lay between the germline ends.

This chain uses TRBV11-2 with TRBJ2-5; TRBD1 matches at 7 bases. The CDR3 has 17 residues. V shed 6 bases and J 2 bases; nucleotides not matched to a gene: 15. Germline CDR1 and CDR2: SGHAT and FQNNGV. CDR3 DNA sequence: TGTGCCAGCAGACGGGCCCGGGACAGCGAATTTCAAGAGACCCAGTACTTC. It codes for CASRRARDSEFQETQYF.

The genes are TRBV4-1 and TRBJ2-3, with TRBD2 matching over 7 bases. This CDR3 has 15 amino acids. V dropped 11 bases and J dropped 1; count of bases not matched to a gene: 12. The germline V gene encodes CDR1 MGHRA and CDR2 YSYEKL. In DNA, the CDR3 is TGCGCCGCATCCCCGCGGGGGTGGGGCACAGATACGCAGTATTTT. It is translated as CAASPRGWGTDTQYF.

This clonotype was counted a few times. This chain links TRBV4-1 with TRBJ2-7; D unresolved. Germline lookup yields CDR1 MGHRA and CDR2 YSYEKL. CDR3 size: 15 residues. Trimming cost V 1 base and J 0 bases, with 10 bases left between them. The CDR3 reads CASSQGLGSSYEQYV. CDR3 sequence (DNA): TGCGCCAGCAGCCAAGGGTTAGGGTCCTCCTACGAGCAGTACGTC.

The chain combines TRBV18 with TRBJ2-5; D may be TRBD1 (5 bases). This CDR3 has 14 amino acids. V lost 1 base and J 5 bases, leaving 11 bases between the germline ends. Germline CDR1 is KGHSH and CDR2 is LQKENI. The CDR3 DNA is TGTGCCAGCTCACCACGTACAGGACGGGAGACCCAGTACTTC. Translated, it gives CASSPRTGRETQYF.

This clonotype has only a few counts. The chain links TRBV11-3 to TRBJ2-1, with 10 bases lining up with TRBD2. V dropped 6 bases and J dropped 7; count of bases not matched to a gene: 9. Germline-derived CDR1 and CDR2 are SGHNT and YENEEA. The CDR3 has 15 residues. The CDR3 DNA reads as TGTGCCAGCAGTCTTACTAGCGGGACGCGAAATGAGCAGTTCTTC. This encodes CASSLTSGTRNEQFF.

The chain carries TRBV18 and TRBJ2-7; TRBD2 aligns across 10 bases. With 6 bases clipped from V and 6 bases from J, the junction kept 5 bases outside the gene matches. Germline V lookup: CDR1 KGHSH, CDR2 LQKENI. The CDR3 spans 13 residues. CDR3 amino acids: CASSQREGGEQYF. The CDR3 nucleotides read TGTGCCAGCTCCCAGCGGGAGGGGGGCGAGCAGTACTTC. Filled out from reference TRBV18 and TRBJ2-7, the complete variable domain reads NAGVMQNPRHLVRRRGQEARLRCSPMKGHSHVYWYRQLPEEGLKFMVYLQKENIIDESGMPKERFSAEFPKEGPSILRIQQVVRGDSAAYFCASSQREGGEQYFGPGTRLTVT.

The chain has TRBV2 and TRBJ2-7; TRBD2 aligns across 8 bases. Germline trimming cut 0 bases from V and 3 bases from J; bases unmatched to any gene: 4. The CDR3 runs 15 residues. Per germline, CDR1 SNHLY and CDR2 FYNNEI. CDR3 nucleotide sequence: TGTGCCAGCAGTGAAGCGGCGGGGGGCGGCTACGAGCAGTACTTC. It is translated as CASSEAAGGGYEQYF.

The CDR3 is CASSQPGQVNVEAFF. CDR3 nucleotide sequence: TGCGCCAGCAGCCAACCCGGACAGGTGAACGTTGAAGCTTTCTTT. This chain links TRBV4-1 with TRBJ1-1; 7 nucleotides match TRBD1. CDR1 and CDR2 from the germline V gene are MGHRA and YSYEKL. V dropped 2 bases and J dropped 7; count of bases not matched to a gene: 10. This CDR3 is built from 15 residues.

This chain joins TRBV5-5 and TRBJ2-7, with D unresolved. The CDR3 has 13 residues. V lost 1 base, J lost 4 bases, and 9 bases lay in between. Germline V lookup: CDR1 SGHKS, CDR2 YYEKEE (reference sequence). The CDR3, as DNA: TGTGCCAGCAGCTTGAGTTTGGTATACGAGCAGTACTTC. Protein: CASSLSLVYEQYF.

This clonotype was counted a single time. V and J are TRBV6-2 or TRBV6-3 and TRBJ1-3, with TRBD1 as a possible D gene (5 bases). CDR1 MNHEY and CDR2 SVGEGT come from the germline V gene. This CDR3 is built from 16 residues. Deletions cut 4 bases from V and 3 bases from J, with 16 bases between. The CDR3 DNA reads TGTGCCAGCAGTTCAGCACAGGTTTTGGGTGGAAACACCATATATTTT. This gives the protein CASSSAQVLGGNTIYF.

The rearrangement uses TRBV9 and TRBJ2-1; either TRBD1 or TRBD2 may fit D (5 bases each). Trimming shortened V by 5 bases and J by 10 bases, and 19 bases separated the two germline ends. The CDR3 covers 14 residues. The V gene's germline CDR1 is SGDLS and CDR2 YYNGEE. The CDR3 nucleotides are TGTGCCAGCAGTATCCAATGGGGGAGTGAGGAGCAGTTCTTC. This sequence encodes CASSIQWGSEEQFF.

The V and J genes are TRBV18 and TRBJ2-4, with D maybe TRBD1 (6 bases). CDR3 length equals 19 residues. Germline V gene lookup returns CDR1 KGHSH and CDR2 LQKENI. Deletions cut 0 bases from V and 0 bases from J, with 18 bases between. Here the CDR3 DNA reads TGTGCCAGCTCACCACCGCGGATGGGGGCAGATCTAGCCAAAAACATTCAGTACTTC. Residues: CASSPPRMGADLAKNIQYF.

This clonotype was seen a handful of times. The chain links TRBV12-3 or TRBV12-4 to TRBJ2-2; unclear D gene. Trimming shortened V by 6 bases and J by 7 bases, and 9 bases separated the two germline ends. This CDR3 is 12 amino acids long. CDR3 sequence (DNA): TGTGCCAGCAGCAGAGTAGTCGGGGAGCTGTTTTTT. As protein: CASSRVVGELFF.